This T cell receptor beta chain comes out of a study of spatial heterogeneity in lung cancer. The study's findings and limits: Counts that tracked tumor mutation counts were those of expanded intratumoral alpha and beta TCRs.

TCRdb independently ran MiXCR on the 5' RACE reads; one entry per CDR3 protein. The sample carries approximately 2,800 distinct CDR3 sequences, more than 10% recorded once. The time point: sample taken at primary tumor resection. The approximately 67 donors had untreated early-stage non-small cell lung cancer. Germline V lookup: CDR1 MDHEN, CDR2 SYDVKM. The V end was cut by 2 bases, the J end by 4 bases, with 13 bases between. The CDR3 has 15 amino acids. This clonotype came up a few times. The antigen remains unidentified. With the library built for alpha chains, this beta chain is off target and its frequency is not meaningful.

The sequence derives from a male donor with early-stage non-small cell lung cancer. Material: lung tumor tissue, obtained at surgery. J is TRBJ2-3 and V is TRBV28; D may be TRBD2 (5 bases). The CDR3 DNA is TGTGCCAGCAGTTTAGGGCGGGCCCGAGCAGATACGCAGTATTTT. Its translation: CASSLGRARADTQYF.